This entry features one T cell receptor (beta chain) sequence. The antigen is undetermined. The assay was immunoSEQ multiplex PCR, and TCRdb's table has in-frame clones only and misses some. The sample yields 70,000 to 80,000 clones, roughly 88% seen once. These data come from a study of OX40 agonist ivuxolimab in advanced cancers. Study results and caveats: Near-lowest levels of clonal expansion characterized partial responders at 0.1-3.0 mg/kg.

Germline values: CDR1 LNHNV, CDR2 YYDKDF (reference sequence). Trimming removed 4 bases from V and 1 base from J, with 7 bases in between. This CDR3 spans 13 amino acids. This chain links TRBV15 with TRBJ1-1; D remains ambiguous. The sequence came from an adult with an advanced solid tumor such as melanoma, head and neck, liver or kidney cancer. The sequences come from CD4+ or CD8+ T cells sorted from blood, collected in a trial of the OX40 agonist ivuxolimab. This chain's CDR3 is CATSNSQNTEAFF. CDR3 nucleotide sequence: TGTGCCACCAGCAACAGCCAGAACACTGAAGCTTTCTTT.